Listed below are T cell receptor beta chains from one sample, sequenced in a study of regulatory T cells in long-lasting Graves disease. Each CDR3 protein gets one entry after TCRdb re-called the multiplex PCR reads with MiXCR. The sample lists over 350,000 distinct CDR3 sequences; under 25% were seen once. The specimen was peripheral blood mononuclear cells (PBMCs), collected when the disease was refractory, from a patient treated with antithyroid drugs. All receptors come from a female donor with Graves disease. CDR3s include the opening cysteine and the closing phenylalanine or tryptophan. D genes are given only for firm matches. Rows may omit the clone size; those that give it use once, few, many or a size class.

>NA|15|TRBV29-1|TRBD2|TRBJ2-5
CSVEASGRQLGTQYF
TGCAGCGTTGAGGCTAGCGGGCGCCAGCTAGGGACCCAGTACTTC
>few|16|TRBV20-1|NA|TRBJ2-5
CSAHWGREGDEETQYF
TGCAGTGCTCATTGGGGGAGGGAGGGGGACGAAGAGACCCAGTACTTC
>few|14|TRBV3-1|NA|TRBJ1-5
CASSQGESNQPQHF
TGTGCCAGCAGCCAAGGGGAGAGCAATCAGCCCCAGCATTTT
>NA|14|TRBV28|TRBD1|TRBJ1-4
CASSQGTVNGKLFF
TGTGCCAGCAGCCAAGGGACAGTAAATGGAAAACTGTTTTTT
>many|15|TRBV6-1|TRBD1|TRBJ1-1
CASRNTGAWWTEAFF
TGTGCCAGCAGAAACACAGGGGCTTGGTGGACTGAAGCTTTCTTT
>NA|12|TRBV10-3|TRBD1|TRBJ2-5
CATRTGGETQYF
TGTGCCACCCGGACAGGGGGCGAGACCCAGTACTTC
>NA|17|TRBV7-2|NA|TRBJ2-7
CASSSYRAGLNSYEQYF
TGTGCCAGCAGCTCGTACAGGGCCGGACTCAATTCCTACGAGCAGTACTTC
>NA|14|TRBV19|TRBD1|TRBJ1-2
CASSSPGQAKGYTF
TGTGCCAGTAGTTCCCCGGGACAGGCCAAAGGCTACACCTTC
>many|12|TRBV20-1|NA|TRBJ1-1
CSAAESATEAFF
TGCAGTGCTGCCGAGAGCGCGACTGAAGCTTTCTTT
>many|14|TRBV27|NA|TRBJ1-2
CASSLTQGGNGYTF
TGTGCCAGCAGTCTAACACAGGGTGGAAATGGCTACACCTTC
>many|16|TRBV10-2|NA|TRBJ1-5
CASSEGRGLNPQPQHF
TGCGCCAGCAGTGAAGGGAGGGGACTAAACCCGCAGCCCCAGCATTTT
>NA|12|TRBV5-4|NA|TRBJ2-1
CASSNVKNEQFF
TGTGCCAGCAGCAACGTCAAGAATGAGCAGTTCTTC
>few|15|TRBV20-1|TRBD2|TRBJ2-5
CSAQPVVGAGGTQYF
TGCAGTGCTCAGCCAGTGGTTGGAGCGGGAGGAACCCAGTACTTC
>many|12|TRBV7-2|NA|TRBJ2-7
CASSVDGVQQYF
TGTGCCAGCAGCGTGGACGGGGTTCAGCAGTACTTC
>NA|17|TRBV4-3|NA|TRBJ1-3
CASSQEPPGGSGNTIYF
TGCGCCAGCAGCCAAGAACCTCCGGGGGGCTCTGGAAACACCATATATTTT
>few|14|TRBV6-1|NA|TRBJ2-3
CASSGRGSSDTQYF
TGTGCCAGCAGTGGTCGGGGGAGCTCAGATACGCAGTATTTT
>NA|11|TRBV29-1|NA|TRBJ2-3
CSVVLGDTQYF
TGCAGCGTCGTTCTGGGCGATACGCAGTATTTT
>NA|15|TRBV15|NA|TRBJ1-5
CATSRDRGGQQPQHF
TGTGCCACCAGCAGAGATCGGGGGGGCCAACAGCCCCAGCATTTT
>many|13|TRBV2|TRBD1|TRBJ1-2
CASLRGQGYGYTF
TGTGCCAGCCTCCGTGGACAGGGGTATGGCTACACCTTC
>NA|13|TRBV10-3|NA|TRBJ2-3
CAISTTSTDTQYF
TGTGCCATCAGTACAACTAGCACAGATACGCAGTATTTT
>many|15|TRBV7-2|NA|TRBJ2-7
CASSSSSGPAYEQYF
TGTGCCAGCAGCTCGTCGAGCGGGCCCGCCTACGAGCAGTACTTC
>NA|14|TRBV2|TRBD2|TRBJ2-1
CASRELAGEDEQFF
TGTGCCAGCAGGGAACTAGCGGGAGAAGATGAGCAGTTCTTC